The 13 T cell receptor beta chains below all came from one sample that was sequenced in a study of immune cell composition in non-small cell lung cancer. Only in-frame clones appear in the TCRdb table, and some are missing; sequencing was by immunoSEQ multiplex PCR. The repertoire holds about 11,000 clones, with 50% to 75% as singletons. The sequenced sample was lung tumor tissue. The receptor source for this set is a human donor with non-small cell lung cancer.

Within the sample, this clone is medium-sized. This rearrangement joins TRBV5-1 to TRBJ2-1; a possible D gene is TRBD2 (6 bases). This CDR3 has 16 amino acids. Per the germline V gene, CDR1 is SGHRS and CDR2 is YFSETQ. The V and J ends lost 0 bases and 8 bases respectively, with 18 bases between them. CDR3 sequence (DNA): TGCGCCAGCAGCTTGGTTACCGGAGGGCCCGGCTATGAGCAGTTCTTC. It specifies CASSLVTGGPGYEQFF. Supplemented by reference TRBV5-1 and TRBJ2-1, the full variable domain reads KAGVTQTPRYLIKTRGQQVTLSCSPISGHRSVSWYQQTPGQGLQFLFEYFSETQRNKGNFPGRFSGRQFSNSRSEMNVSTLELGDSALYLCASSLVTGGPGYEQFFGPGTRLTVL.

CDR3 in amino acids: CASGLPRTSGITYEQYF. Here the CDR3 DNA reads TGTGCTAGTGGTTTGCCCCGGACTAGCGGGATTACCTACGAGCAGTACTTC. V and J are TRBV12-5 and TRBJ2-7; 12 bases line up with TRBD2. V trimming: 2 bases; J trimming: 2 bases; junction bases outside the gene matches: 7. The germline CDR1 and CDR2 sequences are LGHNT and FRNRAP. CDR3 length equals 17 residues.

For the CDR3, the DNA is TGCGCCAGCAGCCAAGGAACTAGCGGGAGAGAGACCCAGTACTTC. It encodes CASSQGTSGRETQYF. The genes are TRBV4-1 and TRBJ2-5, with TRBD2 identical over 11 bases. CDR3 size: 15 residues. V shed 1 base, J shed 4 bases, and the junction held 2 bases outside the gene matches. Germline values: CDR1 MGHRA, CDR2 YSYEKL.

The rearrangement links TRBV20-1 to TRBJ1-2; no clear D gene. Trimming shortened V by 6 bases and J by 1 base, and 3 bases separated the two germline ends. The CDR3 is 10 amino acids. Germline CDR1 DFQATT, CDR2 SNEGSKA (reference sequence). The CDR3: CSANNYGYTF. The CDR3 nucleotides read TGCAGTGCCAATAACTATGGCTACACCTTC.

This clone showed up just a few times. The chain recombines TRBV10-3 with TRBJ2-7; 10 nucleotides line up with TRBD2. Germline-derived CDR1 and CDR2 are ENHRY and SYGVKD. CDR3 length equals 13 residues. V was pared by 6 bases and J by 6 bases, with 5 bases of the junction left unmatched. CDR3: CAIRIAGGGEQYF. DNA for the CDR3: TGTGCCATCAGGATAGCGGGAGGAGGCGAGCAGTACTTC.

The gene calls are TRBV6-5 and TRBJ2-2; D possibly corresponds to TRBD1 (8 bases). V was trimmed by 4 bases and J by 6 bases, leaving 18 bases between them. CDR3 length: 16 residues. From germline, CDR1 is MNHEY and CDR2 SVGAGI. CDR3 nucleotides: TGTGCCAGCAGTTGGGGATGGACAGGGAGGGCCGGGGAGCTGTTTTTT. It translates to CASSWGWTGRAGELFF.

The rearrangement uses TRBV9 and TRBJ1-1, with TRBD1 matching over 8 bases. This CDR3 contains 15 residues. Trimming at V came to 3 bases and at J to 10 bases, leaving 14 bases not matched to a gene. In germline, CDR1 is SGDLS, CDR2 YYNGEE. The CDR3 DNA reads TGTGCCAGCAGCGAGGGGTCCAGGGGGCTTCTTGGAGCTTTCTTT. This gives the protein CASSEGSRGLLGAFF.

This rearrangement joins TRBV6-5 to TRBJ1-2, with 10 positions matching TRBD1. The CDR3 sequence is 13 residues long. From germline, CDR1 is MNHEY and CDR2 SVGAGI. Germline trimming cut 6 bases from V and 7 bases from J; bases unmatched to any gene: 5. CDR3 nucleotides: TGTGCCAGCAGGAGACAGGGGGCCCGTGGCTACACCTTC. It yields the protein CASRRQGARGYTF.

The CDR3 is CASSLDILAGPFF. The CDR3 DNA reads as TGTGCCAGCAGCTTAGATATCCTAGCGGGACCGTTCTTC. The chain has TRBV11-2 and TRBJ2-1; 9 bases are shared with TRBD2. The germline V gene has CDR1 SGHAT and CDR2 FQNNGV. J lost 15 bases, V lost 0 bases, and 6 bases had no gene match. CDR3 size: 13 residues.

This chain joins TRBV5-1 and TRBJ1-2, with TRBD1 as a possible D gene (5 bases). The CDR3 extends over 12 amino acids. Germline assignment: CDR1 SGHRS and CDR2 YFSETQ. The V and J ends lost 5 bases and 6 bases respectively, with 11 bases between them. CDR3 region: CASRATADGYTF. CDR3 DNA: TGCGCCAGCAGGGCGACAGCCGATGGCTACACCTTC.

This clone was counted only a few times. This chain connects TRBV4-3 to TRBJ2-7; TRBD1 aligns across 7 bases. Trimming cost V 4 bases and J 2 bases; bases outside gene matches: 8. This CDR3 is built from 15 residues. The germline CDR1 and CDR2 sequences are LGHNA and YSLEER. The CDR3 DNA reads TGCGCCAGCAGCCCGGGTTTGGGACAGACCTACGAGCAGTACTTC. Its protein is CASSPGLGQTYEQYF.

This clone was counted only a few times. This chain joins TRBV11-2 and TRBJ2-4; D gene uncertain. Between the trimmed V and J ends, which lost 0 bases and 0 bases, there was a span of 21 bases. Per the germline V gene, CDR1 is SGHAT and CDR2 is FQNNGV. The CDR3 consists of 20 residues. The chain's CDR3 is CASSLDSFAQKDLAKNIQYF. The CDR3 bases are TGTGCCAGCAGCTTAGACTCATTTGCACAGAAGGATCTAGCCAAAAACATTCAGTACTTC. Based on the CDR3 plus reference TRBV11-2 and TRBJ2-4, the full variable domain is EAGVAQSPRYKIIEKRQSVAFWCNPISGHATLYWYQQILGQGPKLLIQFQNNGVVDDSQLPKDRFSAERLKGVDSTLKIQPAKLEDSAVYLCASSLDSFAQKDLAKNIQYFGAGTRLSVL.

This clone was recorded only once. J is TRBJ2-5 and V is TRBV6-1; possibly TRBD1 for D (5 bases). Trimming took 2 bases from V and 0 from J, leaving 10 bases between them. From germline, CDR1 is MNHNS and CDR2 SASEGT. This CDR3 region has 15 residues. The CDR3 DNA is TGTGCCAGCAGTGAAATCCAGGGAAACCAAGAGACCCAGTACTTC. This sequence encodes CASSEIQGNQETQYF.